The source of this T cell receptor (beta chain) is a study of T cells expressing NK-cell markers. Study at large: It was sorted CD3+CD56+NKG2C+, CD3+CD56+NKG2C- and CD3+CD56-NKG2C+ T cells that supplied the TCR beta repertoires. HCMV seropositivity marked seven of the eight sequenced donors; one was seronegative. Study outcomes and limitations: A few of the donors also had these clonotypes leading their CD3+CD56-NKG2C+ fraction. Nothing established the HCMV specificity of expanded NKG2C+ T cell clones.

TCRdb re-called the 5' RACE reads and shows each CDR3 protein once, DNA omitted. This sample's clone table lists more than 250,000 distinct CDR3 sequences. About this clonotype itself: The antigen remains undetermined.

This CDR3 region has 17 residues. CDR1 and CDR2 from the germline V gene are DFQATT and SNEGSKA (reference sequence). Sequenced sample: blood T cells: a sorted CD56 or NKG2C T cell subset, CD4+ or CD8+ T cells, or bulk PBMC T cells (not recorded which). This TCR was recovered from a man aged 18 to 29 in good health. The chain joins TRBV20-1 to TRBJ2-5; TCRdb returns TRBD2, unconfirmable since there is no DNA. CDR3 sequence: CSARGGTSGSNRETQYF.